Reported below is one T cell receptor beta chain. Its matching antigen is unknown. The data belong to a study of T cell repertoires in cytomegalovirus infection. Study-level background: Recently identified HLA-C-restricted and well-studied HLA-B-restricted CMV epitopes were used.

Germline loops: CDR1 SEHNR, CDR2 FQNEAQ (reference sequence). The CDR3 extends over 13 amino acids. Trimming removed 5 bases from V and 6 bases from J, with 13 bases in between. TCRdb reanalysed the reads using MiXCR and keeps one entry per CDR3 protein. The table has hundreds of thousands of distinct CDR3 sequences, roughly 30% seen once. The sequence was obtained from a human donor in good health (CMV status not recorded). Some clones in this sample may be carry-over from other donors' samples. The specimen was cultured PBMCs, collected from culture after CMV antigen stimulation. The rearrangement links TRBV7-9 to TRBJ1-2; weak D call: TRBD1 (6 bases). The CDR3 region is CASSPPHRDGYTF. The CDR3 nucleotides read TGTGCCAGCAGCCCACCGCACAGGGATGGCTACACCTTC.